This T cell receptor (beta chain) was observed in a study of technical replicates of blood from a handful of donors. Using immunoSEQ multiplex PCR, the repertoire was profiled, and TCRdb retains in-frame clones only, with some absent. The profile shows 68,000 or so clones, roughly nine tenths of them singletons. There are 13 residues in the CDR3. CDR1 is MNHNY, CDR2 SVGAGI, per germline (reference sequence). V was pared by 5 bases and J by 3 bases, with 11 bases between. This rearrangement joins TRBV6-6 to TRBJ2-7, with D maybe TRBD1 (5 bases). Input material: T cells isolated from PBMCs. This sequence originates from a human donor in good health. Here the CDR3 reads CASSLLDSYEQYF. CDR3 nucleotide sequence: TGTGCCAGCAGTCTGCTTGACAGCTACGAGCAGTACTTC.